This T cell receptor (beta chain) was profiled in a study of T cell clonotyping in hematopoietic cell transplantation. Study as a whole: Recipients' pretransplant samples followed cytoreduction.

Comments on this clone: Its cognate antigen is unknown.

Assay used: immunoSEQ multiplex PCR; TCRdb lists only in-frame clones, some missing. Of more than 20,000 clones in the sample, under 90% were seen once. Whole-study findings and limits: Higher Inverse Simpson Index values in graft donor and pretransplant recipient predicted broader posttransplant TCR diversity. Pathologically expanded recipient clonotypes increased progressively from day 30 to day 180 as diversity fell. Few recipient clonotypes overlapped donors; over 95% were de novo at given depth.

J lost 6 bases, V lost 2 bases, and 17 bases had no gene match. This CDR3 has 17 residues. Germline CDR1 is SGHDT and CDR2 is YYEEEE. Time point of the sample: recipient sample about 28 days before transplant, after cytoreduction. This clonotype originated in a man between 18 and 35 years old with biphenotypic leukemia. Some clones in this sample may be carry-over from other donors' samples. The chain recombines TRBV5-6 with TRBJ2-7; 7 nucleotides align to TRBD1. The sequencing used peripheral blood mononuclear cells, collected before stem cell transplant. The CDR3 loop is CASSFFTHDRARSEQYF. The CDR3 nucleotides are TGTGCCAGCAGCTTCTTTACCCACGACAGGGCCCGGAGCGAGCAGTACTTC.